The 26 T cell receptor beta chains reported below all come from one sample, sequenced in a study of blood T cells in healthy people across ages. A J-beta primer mix and a sample-barcoded 5' primer were used in a second PCR of about 7 to 12 cycles. TCRdb re-called the 5' RACE reads through MiXCR, storing one row per CDR3 protein. This sample yields 600,000 to 900,000 distinct CDR3 sequences, of which about a quarter are seen a single time; 2.5% to 3.5% belongs to the top ten. These sequences were also reported in another study, on T cells of mothers and their children.

Sequenced sample: blood. Receptor source: a boy aged 10-17 years in good health.

The chain uses TRBV5-1 and TRBJ2-5; D is ambiguous. V was pared by 0 bases and J by 2 bases, with 11 bases between. Germline V gene lookup returns CDR1 SGHRS and CDR2 YFSETQ. The CDR3 sequence is 15 residues long. As DNA, the CDR3 is TGCGCCAGCAGCTTGGCCACGGCAGCTCAAGAGACCCAGTACTTC. Its translation is CASSLATAAQETQYF.

This chain joins TRBV13 and TRBJ2-1; D might be TRBD2 (5 bases). There are 14 residues in the CDR3. Trimming left V 6 bases short and J 6 bases short, with 15 bases between. Germline-derived CDR1 and CDR2 are PRHDT and FYEKMQ (reference sequence). CDR3 DNA sequence: TGTGCCAGCAGTCAGGCGGGCCTAACCAATGAGCAGTTCTTC. Protein sequence: CASSQAGLTNEQFF.

This clonotype has more than one count but fewer than ten. The rearrangement uses TRBV7-9 and TRBJ1-2; D unresolved. Trimming left V 5 bases short and J 2 bases short, with 6 bases between. Germline-derived CDR1 and CDR2 are SEHNR and FQNEAQ (reference sequence). The CDR3 runs 12 residues. The CDR3 coding sequence is TGTGCCAGCAGCCCATGGAACTATGGCTACACCTTC. Its protein is CASSPWNYGYTF.

This chain joins TRBV4-2 and TRBJ2-7, with D uncertain. This CDR3 has 14 residues. Germline V gives CDR1 LGHNA, CDR2 YNFKEQ. Trimming removed 1 base at V and 10 bases at J, with 17 bases between. The CDR3 nucleotides read TGTGCCAGCAGCCAAGCCCCCGGCCCCACCGAACAGTACTTC. Translation: CASSQAPGPTEQYF.

This clonotype was seen a few times. The V call is TRBV4-1, the J call TRBJ1-4, with D possibly TRBD1 on 5 matching bases. The CDR3 loop spans 17 amino acids. Germline V lookup: CDR1 MGHRA, CDR2 YSYEKL. Trimming removed 1 base at V and 0 bases at J, with 12 bases between. The CDR3 region is CASSQVSLGATNEKLFF. The CDR3 DNA reads as TGCGCCAGCAGCCAAGTTTCCCTGGGGGCAACTAATGAAAAACTGTTTTTT.

There are a few counts of this clonotype. The chain combines TRBV24-1 with TRBJ2-5, with D tentatively TRBD2 (6 bases). Trimming took off 4 bases at V and 5 bases at J, with 10 bases between the two ends. The CDR3 covers 13 residues. CDR1 KGHDR and CDR2 SFDVKD come from the germline V gene. The CDR3 DNA sequence: TGTGCCACCAGTGACGGGGGAGCGGAGACCCAGTACTTC. Amino acid sequence: CATSDGGAETQYF.

The V call is TRBV2, the J call TRBJ2-5, with TRBD2 matching 7 bases. The CDR3 runs to 14 residues. Germline V CDR1 and CDR2: SNHLY, FYNNEI. Trimming removed 6 bases from V and 4 bases from J; junction bases left unmatched: 8. CDR3 region: CASSPTSIIETQYF. In DNA, the CDR3 is TGTGCCAGCAGCCCGACTAGCATAATAGAGACCCAGTACTTC.

V is TRBV11-2 and J is TRBJ2-5, with D possibly TRBD2 on 6 matching bases. Matching the DNA end better, TRBJ2-1 makes the J call doubtful. This CDR3 region has 15 residues. The germline CDR1 and CDR2 sequences are SGHAT and FQNNGV. CDR3 sequence: CASSLIPGLHNEQFF. The CDR3 coding sequence is TGTGCCAGCAGCCTAATCCCGGGACTGCACAATGAGCAGTTCTTC.

This clonotype was seen more than once but under ten times. The V gene is TRBV12-3 or TRBV12-4, the J gene TRBJ2-2; no firm D call. Trimming took 6 bases from V and 4 from J, leaving 12 bases between them. CDR3 length: 14 amino acids. The CDR3 DNA is TGTGCCAGCAGACCTTGGGGTGGCACCGGGGAGCTGTTTTTT. It is translated as CASRPWGGTGELFF.

In its sample, this clonotype was seen a few times. The rearrangement links TRBV2 to TRBJ1-5; D call uncertain. Trimming took 6 bases from V and 3 from J, leaving 15 bases between them. The CDR3 extends over 15 amino acids. Germline V gene sequence: CDR1 SNHLY, CDR2 FYNNEI. The CDR3 reads CASSPGRSTNQPQHF. CDR3 sequence (DNA): TGTGCCAGCAGCCCGGGCAGGTCGACCAATCAGCCCCAGCATTTT. Together with reference TRBV2 and TRBJ1-5, the CDR3 gives the full variable domain: EPEVTQTPSHQVTQMGQEVILRCVPISNHLYFYWYRQILGQKVEFLVSFYNNEISEKSEIFDDQFSVERPDGSNFTLKIRSTKLEDSAMYFCASSPGRSTNQPQHFGDGTRLSIL.

This chain connects TRBV7-2 to TRBJ2-5; 11 nucleotides match TRBD1. The CDR3 has 16 residues. V shed 4 bases and J 3 bases; nucleotides not matched to a gene: 7. Germline CDR1 SGHTA, CDR2 FQGNSA. The DNA of the CDR3 is TGTGCCAGCAGCTCTGGTGTGGGACAGGGGGAAGAGACCCAGTACTTC. It translates to CASSSGVGQGEETQYF.

This clonotype was seen only a few times. The genes are TRBV20-1 and TRBJ1-2; 7 bases align to TRBD1. V lost 1 base, J lost 5 bases, and 7 bases stayed unmatched. CDR1 is DFQATT and CDR2 is SNEGSKA in the germline V gene (reference sequence). CDR3 length: 14 amino acids. The CDR3 DNA reads TGCAGTGCTAGAGTGGCAGGGGGGACGTATGGCTACACCTTC. It encodes CSARVAGGTYGYTF.

In this sample, this clonotype turned up a few times. The chain is built from TRBV20-1 and TRBJ2-1; a possible D gene is TRBD2 (6 bases). V was cut by 2 bases and J by 1 base, with 12 bases left in between. Per germline, CDR1 DFQATT and CDR2 SNEGSKA (reference sequence). There are 15 residues in the CDR3. The DNA for the CDR3 is TGCAGTGCTAGAAGACTAGTCGGATCCTACAATGAGCAGTTCTTC. It yields the protein CSARRLVGSYNEQFF.

This clonotype was counted between two and nine times. The chain joins TRBV7-3 to TRBJ2-2, with 9 positions matching TRBD1. Germline V gives CDR1 SGHTA, CDR2 FQGTGA. The CDR3 has 15 amino acids. V trimming: 4 bases; J trimming: 6 bases; junction bases outside the gene matches: 6. CDR3 protein: CASSSRDRVPGELFF. CDR3 nucleotide sequence: TGTGCCAGCAGCTCCCGGGACAGGGTTCCCGGGGAGCTGTTTTTT.

CDR3 loop: CAVQGPTEAFF. Here the CDR3 DNA reads TGTGCCGTCCAGGGGCCCACCGAAGCTTTCTTT. This chain uses TRBV30 with TRBJ1-1, with a possible D match to TRBD1 (6 bases). Germline values: CDR1 GTSNPN, CDR2 SVGIG (reference sequence). Trimming removed 8 bases at V and 8 bases at J, with 15 bases between. The CDR3 totals 11 residues.

This clonotype came up a few times. This chain joins TRBV29-1 and TRBJ2-1; TRBD2 matches at 10 bases. Trimming cost V 5 bases and J 0 bases; bases outside gene matches: 4. CDR3 size: 15 residues. The germline V gene has CDR1 SQVTM and CDR2 ANQGSEA. The CDR3 sequence: CSVSSGRSSYNEQFF. Here the CDR3 DNA reads TGCAGCGTTTCTAGCGGGAGAAGCTCCTACAATGAGCAGTTCTTC.

The CDR3 region is CSVEVSHPGSSYEQYF. CDR3 nucleotides: TGCAGCGTTGAAGTGTCCCACCCGGGGAGCTCCTACGAGCAGTACTTC. This sequence joins TRBV29-1 and TRBJ2-7, with a weak D call TRBD2 (5 bases). Germline CDR1 and CDR2: SQVTM and ANQGSEA. This CDR3 contains 16 residues. V lost 1 base, J lost 0 bases, and 16 bases lay in between.

The V call is TRBV12-3 or TRBV12-4, the J call TRBJ1-2; 10 bases agree with TRBD1. This CDR3 region has 14 residues. The V and J ends lost 3 bases and 6 bases, in that order; junction bases with no gene match: 4. The CDR3 reads CASSLGQGLHGYTF. CDR3 DNA: TGTGCCAGCAGTTTGGGACAGGGGCTTCATGGCTACACCTTC.

Only a few counts were recorded for this clonotype. The V and J genes are TRBV28 and TRBJ2-2; D possibly matches TRBD1 or TRBD2 (5 bases each). CDR1 MDHEN and CDR2 SYDVKM come from the germline V gene. Trimming cost V 5 bases and J 6 bases, with 16 bases left between them. The CDR3 runs 15 residues. CDR3 protein: CASSKGRSSAGELFF. The CDR3 bases are TGTGCCAGCAGTAAGGGACGGAGTTCCGCCGGGGAGCTGTTTTTT.

This clonotype has more than one count but fewer than ten. The V call is TRBV6-5, the J call TRBJ2-3; TRBD2 might be the D (6 bases). In germline, CDR1 is MNHEY, CDR2 SVGAGI. The CDR3 has 16 amino acids. V was shortened by 3 bases and J by 2 bases, with 15 bases between the two germline ends. The CDR3 loop reads CASSYTERASTDTQYF. The CDR3 DNA is TGTGCCAGCAGTTATACGGAGCGGGCGTCCACAGATACGCAGTATTTT.

This clonotype showed up just a few times. V and J are TRBV29-1 and TRBJ2-5, with D possibly TRBD2 on 5 matching bases. CDR1 and CDR2 (germline): SQVTM, ANQGSEA. Deletions cut 1 base from V and 11 bases from J, with 20 bases between. This CDR3 is 14 amino acids long. The DNA of the CDR3 is TGCAGCGTTGAAGGTAGTATCGGTACGAGGGAGCAGTACTTC. Its protein is CSVEGSIGTREQYF.

V and J are TRBV28 and TRBJ2-5; TRBD1 matches 8 bases. Germline trimming cut 5 bases from V and 4 bases from J; bases unmatched to any gene: 6. Germline lookup yields CDR1 MDHEN and CDR2 SYDVKM. This CDR3 comprises 14 residues. The CDR3 nucleotides read TGTGCCAGCAGTCCCCGGGACAGGTCAGAGACCCAGTACTTC. Protein product: CASSPRDRSETQYF. Filled out from reference TRBV28 and TRBJ2-5, the complete variable domain reads DVKVTQSSRYLVKRTGEKVFLECVQDMDHENMFWYRQDPGLGLRLIYFSYDVKMKEKGDIPEGYSVSREKKERFSLILESASTNQTSMYLCASSPRDRSETQYFGPGTRLLVL.

This chain joins TRBV27 and TRBJ2-3; no clear D gene. The V gene's germline CDR1 is MNHEY and CDR2 SMNVEV (reference sequence). This CDR3 is 14 amino acids long. V was clipped by 0 bases and J by 4 bases, with 8 bases between them. The CDR3 protein is CASSLSGLADTQYF. DNA of the CDR3: TGTGCCAGCAGTTTATCGGGGTTGGCAGATACGCAGTATTTT.

This rearrangement joins TRBV5-1 to TRBJ2-3, with D uncertain. The germline V gene encodes CDR1 SGHRS and CDR2 YFSETQ. Trimming pared 0 bases from V and 4 bases from J, leaving 6 bases between. The CDR3 is made up of 13 amino acids. The CDR3 loop is CASSLETADTQYF. CDR3 nucleotide sequence: TGCGCCAGCAGCTTGGAAACGGCAGATACGCAGTATTTT.

This chain links TRBV3-1 with TRBJ2-7, with 8 bases aligning to TRBD1. Germline CDR1 is LGHDT and CDR2 is YNNKEL (reference sequence). The CDR3 contains 14 residues. After removal of 0 bases from V and 2 bases from J, the junction contained 0 bases not matched to a gene. CDR3 residues: CASSQETGAYEQYF. CDR3 DNA: TGTGCCAGCAGCCAAGAGACAGGGGCCTACGAGCAGTACTTC.

J is TRBJ2-2 and V is TRBV7-2, with 12 bases that match TRBD2. The germline gives CDR1 SGHTA, CDR2 FQGNSA. After removal of 5 bases from V and 2 bases from J, the junction contained 3 bases not matched to a gene. The CDR3 spans 16 residues. In DNA, the CDR3 is TGTGCCAGCAGCCGGACTAGCGGGGCTAACACCGGGGAGCTGTTTTTT. Protein: CASSRTSGANTGELFF.